The 12 T cell receptor beta chains reported below all come from one sample, sequenced in a study of human T cells and chemical hapten exposure. TCRdb re-derived calls from the RACE reads in MiXCR, one entry per CDR3 protein. The table lists fewer than 95,000 distinct CDR3 sequences, roughly 9.6% of them singletons, with less than 2.5% in the top ten. This sample's time point: patch test 2, 6 weeks after DPC sensitization. The sample's treatment: therapeutic diphenylcyclopropenone sensitization with weekly scalp DPC. The sequencing here drew on whole blood, taken in connection with sensitization to the hapten diphenylcyclopropenone (DPC). The receptors originated from a man aged 35 to 55 with alopecia areata. Some clones in this sample may be carry-over from other donors' samples.

The CDR3 DNA follows: TGTGCCAGCAGCCGCGGACACTGGAACACTGAAGCTTTCTTT. It translates to CASSRGHWNTEAFF. The rearrangement uses TRBV13 and TRBJ1-1, with a tentative D call TRBD1 (5 bases). The CDR3 consists of 14 residues. V shed 5 bases and J shed 1 base, with 11 bases lying between them. Germline values: CDR1 PRHDT, CDR2 FYEKMQ (reference sequence).

The chain combines TRBV5-1 with TRBJ2-5, with a weak D call TRBD2 (5 bases). Trimming removed 2 bases from V and 1 base from J, with 9 bases in between. The CDR3 loop spans 14 amino acids. In germline, CDR1 is SGHRS, CDR2 YFSETQ. CDR3 in amino acids: CASSLGGTQETQYF. The CDR3 coding sequence is TGCGCCAGCAGCTTAGGAGGAACCCAAGAGACCCAGTACTTC.

This chain's CDR3 is CASSSRERGGEQFF. The DNA for the CDR3 is TGTGCCAGCAGCTCCCGGGAGAGGGGAGGGGAGCAGTTCTTC. The J gene is TRBJ2-1, the V gene TRBV7-2, with 7 bases matching TRBD2. CDR1 and CDR2 from the germline V gene are SGHTA and FQGNSA. CDR3 size: 14 residues. V lost 4 bases to trimming and J lost 10 bases; unmatched junction nucleotides: 10.

This clonotype has a count of ten or more. The chain couples TRBV5-1 to TRBJ2-5; D possibly corresponds to TRBD2 (5 bases). This CDR3 is built from 13 residues. V lost 3 bases to trimming and J lost 4 bases, with 10 bases between them. Germline V gene sequence: CDR1 SGHRS, CDR2 YFSETQ. Here the CDR3 reads CASSYGGGETQYF. CDR3 sequence (DNA): TGCGCCAGCAGCTATGGAGGCGGAGAGACCCAGTACTTC.

The V call is TRBV10-3, the J call TRBJ1-2, with D possibly matching TRBD1 (6 bases). There are 15 residues in the CDR3. V was clipped by 8 bases and J by 1 base, with 17 bases between them. CDR1 and CDR2 from the germline V gene are ENHRY and SYGVKD. This chain's CDR3 is CAIGAGHGINYGYTF. CDR3 bases: TGTGCCATCGGGGCGGGACACGGAATTAACTATGGCTACACCTTC.

This clonotype was picked up a small number of times. This chain joins TRBV19 and TRBJ1-5; 11 positions agree with TRBD1. The CDR3 is 22 amino acids. The germline V gene has CDR1 LNHDA and CDR2 SQIVND (reference sequence). J was trimmed by 2 bases and V by 3 bases; bases with no gene match: 21. CDR3 residues: CASSIRIPRDRGVVVGNQPQHF. The CDR3 region has the DNA TGTGCCAGTAGTATTCGTATCCCCCGGGACAGGGGGGTTGTGGTCGGCAATCAGCCCCAGCATTTT.

The DNA of the CDR3 is TGTGCCAGCAGCTTGGGTCGACTTGTTCCCTTTTACGAGCAGTACGTC. This sequence encodes CASSLGRLVPFYEQYV. The rearrangement uses TRBV5-6 and TRBJ2-7, with D unresolved. The CDR3 consists of 16 residues. V was cut by 0 bases and J by 4 bases, with 17 bases left in between. Germline V gives CDR1 SGHDT, CDR2 YYEEEE.

The V gene is TRBV6-4, the J gene TRBJ2-1; the D gene is possibly TRBD2 (5 bases). Trimming stripped 2 bases from V and 8 bases from J, with 10 bases between. The CDR3 spans 13 residues. CDR1 MRHNA and CDR2 SNTAGT come from the germline V gene. CDR3 loop: CASSDPVRDEQFF. In nucleotides, the CDR3 is TGTGCCAGCAGTGACCCTGTGCGGGATGAGCAGTTCTTC.

This clonotype was picked up a small number of times. The V gene is TRBV10-3, the J gene TRBJ1-1; TRBD1 aligns across 7 bases. Germline CDR1 is ENHRY and CDR2 is SYGVKD. The V and J ends lost 4 bases and 2 bases, in that order; junction bases with no gene match: 7. The CDR3 covers 15 residues. CDR3 sequence reads: CAISAANRGNTEAFF. CDR3 sequence (DNA): TGTGCCATCAGTGCAGCAAACAGGGGAAACACTGAAGCTTTCTTT.

This clonotype was seen a few times. The chain recombines TRBV4-1 with TRBJ2-7; 8 nucleotides match TRBD1. The CDR3 contains 16 residues. Germline trimming cut 1 base from V and 5 bases from J; bases unmatched to any gene: 10. Germline values: CDR1 MGHRA, CDR2 YSYEKL. The CDR3 here is CASSQGINRGVHEQYV. In DNA form, the CDR3 reads TGCGCCAGCAGCCAAGGGATTAACAGGGGGGTGCACGAGCAGTACGTC.

The J gene is TRBJ2-3, the V gene TRBV27; TRBD2 is a possible D gene (5 bases). Trimming removed 5 bases from V and 2 bases from J, with 8 bases in between. The CDR3 contains 13 residues. CDR1 and CDR2 from the germline V gene are MNHEY and SMNVEV (reference sequence). CDR3 coding DNA: TGTGCCAGCAGTCGGGGTAACACAGATACGCAGTATTTT. Its protein is CASSRGNTDTQYF.

The genes are TRBV6-2 or TRBV6-3 and TRBJ2-3; D not certain. The CDR3 contains 15 residues. Looked up from germline, CDR1 is MNHEY and CDR2 is SVGEGT. V lost 4 bases to trimming and J lost 3 bases, with 14 bases between them. The chain's CDR3 is CASSFGFGPTDTQYF. Here the CDR3 DNA reads TGTGCCAGCAGTTTTGGCTTCGGACCTACAGATACGCAGTATTTT.